These 21 T cell receptor beta chains share one sample of origin, sequenced in a study of T cell repertoires in cytomegalovirus infection (dated by TCRdb to between 2017 and 2020). The data were produced on an Illumina HiSeq 1500. TCRdb took the public reads, trimmed them with fastp at Q25, ran MiXCR for clone calling and kept in-frame beta chains. Rows merge per CDR3 protein into single entries with the most common DNA and genes. The sample table contains almost 550,000 distinct CDR3 sequences; only one count was recorded for about 15% of them. The ten biggest clones cover about 24% of the sample. Sequenced input: CD8+ T cells from PBMCs. The source of these receptors is a human donor in good health (CMV status not recorded). Some clones in this sample may be carry-over from other donors' samples.

This clonotype appeared a few times. This chain joins TRBV7-6 and TRBJ1-2; D not certain. The CDR3 consists of 13 residues. Deletions cut 5 bases from V and 4 bases from J, with 11 bases between. CDR1 and CDR2 (germline): SGHVS, FNYEAQ. Here the CDR3 reads CASSPGEIYGYTF. CDR3 nucleotides: TGTGCCAGCAGCCCTGGGGAAATCTATGGCTACACCTTC.

This clonotype was recorded at least ten times. The chain joins TRBV28 to TRBJ2-4; D not resolved. From germline, CDR1 is MDHEN and CDR2 SYDVKM. The V end was cut by 5 bases, the J end by 5 bases, with 1 base between. The CDR3 consists of 10 residues. CDR3 protein: CASSQNIQYF. The CDR3 bases are TGTGCCAGCAGTCAAAACATTCAGTACTTC.

This clonotype was counted between two and nine times. The chain has TRBV10-3 and TRBJ1-2; a possible D gene is TRBD1 (6 bases). Germline CDR1 ENHRY, CDR2 SYGVKD. The CDR3 is made up of 16 amino acids. Trimming shortened V by 7 bases and J by 5 bases, and 23 bases separated the two germline ends. The CDR3 DNA follows: TGTGCCATCAACCCAGGGGTATTACCCACGGCTTATGGCTACACCTTC. Translating it yields CAINPGVLPTAYGYTF.

This sequence joins TRBV2 and TRBJ2-7; tentatively, D is TRBD2 (5 bases). The CDR3 spans 14 residues. Trimming cost V 4 bases and J 3 bases, with 13 bases left between them. Germline values: CDR1 SNHLY, CDR2 FYNNEI. CDR3 bases: TGTGCCAGCAGTGTAGATGAGGGCGGCTACGAGCAGTACTTC. This sequence encodes CASSVDEGGYEQYF.

In its sample, this clonotype was seen a few times. The rearrangement links TRBV13 to TRBJ2-1, with D unresolved. With 3 bases removed from V and 8 bases from J, the gap between germline ends came to 8 bases. Germline V gene lookup returns CDR1 PRHDT and CDR2 FYEKMQ (reference sequence). The CDR3 runs to 12 residues. In DNA, the CDR3 is TGTGCCAGCAGCTTGATCCTTGATGAGCAGTTCTTC. This codes for CASSLILDEQFF.

This clonotype occurred many times. The V call is TRBV28, the J call TRBJ1-6; the D is unclear. CDR1 and CDR2 from the germline V gene are MDHEN and SYDVKM. Trimming pared 5 bases from V and 9 bases from J, leaving 8 bases between. The CDR3 extends over 12 amino acids. In DNA form, the CDR3 reads TGTGCCAGCAGTGTCGCGGGTTCACCCCTCCACTTT. Residues: CASSVAGSPLHF.

This clonotype came up a few times. CDR3 region: CASSYDGGRLSEQYF. Written as DNA, the CDR3 is TGTGCCAGCAGTTATGATGGGGGTCGATTATCCGAGCAGTACTTC. The V and J genes are TRBV6-5 and TRBJ2-7; D possibly uses TRBD1 or TRBD2 (5 bases each). Germline V CDR1 and CDR2: MNHEY, SVGAGI. V lost 3 bases and J lost 6, with 18 bases in between. CDR3 length: 15 residues.

This clonotype was recorded many times. This sequence joins TRBV6-1 and TRBJ2-1; the D gene is possibly TRBD2 (5 bases). Trimming took 8 bases from V and 0 from J, leaving 17 bases between them. The CDR3 length is 16 residues. CDR1 and CDR2 from the germline V gene are MNHNS and SASEGT. This CDR3 is CASRPVSESSYNEQFF. The CDR3 bases are TGTGCCAGCCGCCCCGTTAGCGAGAGCTCCTACAATGAGCAGTTCTTC.

This clonotype has a count of ten or more. This chain links TRBV11-2 with TRBJ2-7, with TRBD2 identical over 9 bases. This CDR3 spans 16 amino acids. Germline CDR1 reads SGHAT; CDR2 reads FQNNGV. The junction had 10 bases not matched to a gene; V was cut back by 2 bases and J by 5 bases. In DNA, the CDR3 is TGTGCCAGCAGCTTAACAATTAGCGGGAGCAAGGACGAGCAGTACTTC. It translates to CASSLTISGSKDEQYF.

This clonotype was seen repeatedly, ten times or more. The chain uses TRBV7-9 and TRBJ2-1; D gene uncertain. The V gene lost 2 bases and the J gene lost 10 bases, with 9 bases spanning the gap. Germline-derived CDR1 and CDR2 are SEHNR and FQNEAQ (reference sequence). The CDR3 sequence is 12 residues long. CDR3 sequence: CASSLLVGEQFF. In DNA form, the CDR3 reads TGTGCCAGCAGCTTACTGGTGGGGGAGCAGTTCTTC.

This clonotype was picked up a small number of times. The rearrangement uses TRBV29-1 and TRBJ2-1, with TRBD1 as a possible D gene (7 bases). V lost 7 bases to trimming and J lost 2 bases, with 24 bases between them. Germline CDR1 reads SQVTM; CDR2 reads ANQGSEA. The CDR3 extends over 17 amino acids. CDR3 nucleotide sequence: TGCAGCGCCCTGACAGGGTCTAAAAGGGGGGCCTACAATGAGCAGTTCTTC. This translates into CSALTGSKRGAYNEQFF.

The rearrangement links TRBV7-7 to TRBJ2-7, with TRBD1 matching 9 bases. This CDR3 spans 13 amino acids. Trimming at V came to 11 bases and at J to 3 bases, leaving 8 bases not matched to a gene. Germline loops: CDR1 SSHAT, CDR2 FNYEAQ (reference sequence). The CDR3: CAVSGTGIYEQYF. As DNA, the CDR3 is TGTGCCGTATCCGGGACAGGGATCTACGAGCAGTACTTC.

V is TRBV2 and J is TRBJ2-7; 7 bases align to TRBD1. Losses at the gene ends were 8 bases for V and 6 bases for J; bases not matched to a gene: 4. The germline V gene encodes CDR1 SNHLY and CDR2 FYNNEI. The CDR3 consists of 11 residues. This chain's CDR3 is CASLAGGEQYF. The CDR3, as DNA: TGTGCCAGCCTCGCAGGGGGCGAGCAGTACTTC. Combining the CDR3 with reference TRBV2 and TRBJ2-7 gives the whole variable domain EPEVTQTPSHQVTQMGQEVILRCVPISNHLYFYWYRQILGQKVEFLVSFYNNEISEKSEIFDDQFSVERPDGSNFTLKIRSTKLEDSAMYFCASLAGGEQYFGPGTRLTVT.

This clonotype showed up many times. The gene calls are TRBV7-9 and TRBJ2-5; 9 bases fit TRBD2. Germline trimming cut 6 bases from V and 6 bases from J; bases unmatched to any gene: 11. Germline V lookup: CDR1 SEHNR, CDR2 FQNEAQ (reference sequence). There are 15 residues in the CDR3. CDR3 loop: CASRVAGDSKQTQYF. The CDR3, as DNA: TGTGCCAGCAGGGTAGCGGGAGATTCGAAGCAGACCCAGTACTTC.

This clonotype was seen repeatedly, ten times or more. The chain recombines TRBV28 with TRBJ2-3, with TRBD1 matching over 9 bases. Trimming cost V 5 bases and J 5 bases; bases outside gene matches: 8. Germline lookup yields CDR1 MDHEN and CDR2 SYDVKM. The CDR3 runs to 15 residues. The CDR3 spells CASSAPGQGLDTQYF. CDR3 bases: TGTGCCAGCAGTGCTCCGGGACAGGGTTTAGATACGCAGTATTTT.

This clonotype was seen repeatedly, ten times or more. The chain carries TRBV10-3 and TRBJ2-3; D may correspond to TRBD1 or TRBD2 (5 bases each). Trimming cost V 5 bases and J 3 bases, with 9 bases left between them. Germline V gives CDR1 ENHRY, CDR2 SYGVKD. This CDR3 spans 13 amino acids. The CDR3 DNA follows: TGTGCCATCAGTAATGGGGGAACAGATACGCAGTATTTT. It codes for CAISNGGTDTQYF.

The chain has TRBV9 and TRBJ1-1, with a weak D call TRBD1 (5 bases). Germline V lookup: CDR1 SGDLS, CDR2 YYNGEE. The CDR3 runs to 14 residues. Trimming removed 4 bases from V and 5 bases from J, with 15 bases in between. CDR3 region: CASSLGDPGTEAFF. The DNA for the CDR3 is TGTGCCAGCAGCCTTGGGGACCCGGGGACTGAAGCTTTCTTT.

This clonotype came up many times. The gene calls are TRBV12-5 and TRBJ1-5; TRBD1 might be the D (6 bases). CDR3 length: 18 amino acids. Trimming left V 1 base short and J 1 base short, with 17 bases between. Germline CDR1 and CDR2: LGHNT and FRNRAP. Here the CDR3 DNA reads TGTGCTAGTGGTTTGGAAACCTTCCTACAGGGAAGCAATCAGCCCCAGCATTTT. It is translated as CASGLETFLQGSNQPQHF.

This clonotype was detected a few times. V gene TRBV5-1 combines with J gene TRBJ1-2; a weak D match, TRBD1 (5 bases). CDR3 length equals 13 residues. V lost 3 bases to trimming and J lost 3 bases, with 9 bases between them. CDR1 is SGHRS, CDR2 YFSETQ, per germline. For the CDR3, the DNA is TGCGCCAGCAGCTGGGGGACGGACTATGGCTACACCTTC. Its translation: CASSWGTDYGYTF.

The chain couples TRBV5-5 to TRBJ1-3; no reliable D call. The CDR3 runs 16 residues. Germline CDR1 and CDR2: SGHKS and YYEKEE (reference sequence). V was clipped by 6 bases and J by 0 bases, with 16 bases between them. In DNA, the CDR3 is TGTGCCAGCACCCCAAAGAAGGTAGACTCTGGAAACACCATATATTTT. This gives the protein CASTPKKVDSGNTIYF.

V gene TRBV11-2 combines with J gene TRBJ2-7; D not resolved. From germline, CDR1 is SGHAT and CDR2 FQNNGV. The CDR3 is 13 amino acids. V was pared by 6 bases and J by 4 bases, with 13 bases between. The DNA of the CDR3 is TGTGCCAGCAGAACCGGGTCTGAATACGAGCAGTACTTC. Its protein product is CASRTGSEYEQYF.